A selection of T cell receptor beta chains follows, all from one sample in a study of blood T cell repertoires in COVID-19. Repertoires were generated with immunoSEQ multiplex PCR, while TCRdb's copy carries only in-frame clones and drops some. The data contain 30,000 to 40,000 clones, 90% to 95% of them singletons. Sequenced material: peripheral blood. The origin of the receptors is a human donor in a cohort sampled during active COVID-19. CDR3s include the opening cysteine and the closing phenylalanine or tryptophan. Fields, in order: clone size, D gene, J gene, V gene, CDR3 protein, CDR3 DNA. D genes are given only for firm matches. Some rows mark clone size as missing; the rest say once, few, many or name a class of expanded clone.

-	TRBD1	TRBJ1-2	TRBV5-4	CASSLVGRRTGDYGYTF	TGTGCCAGCAGCTTGGTTGGGCGGCGGACAGGGGACTATGGCTACACCTTC
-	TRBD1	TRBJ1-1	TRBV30	CAWSPTDRAKGELTEAFF	TGTGCCTGGAGTCCTACAGACAGGGCGAAAGGGGAATTAACTGAAGCTTTCTTT
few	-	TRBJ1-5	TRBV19	CASSIQKFNQPQHF	TGTGCCAGTAGTATACAGAAATTCAATCAGCCCCAGCATTTT
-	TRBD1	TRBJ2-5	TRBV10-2	CASSESSQGETQYF	TGCGCCAGCAGTGAGTCGTCACAGGGGGAGACCCAGTACTTC
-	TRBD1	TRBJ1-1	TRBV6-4	CASSRQGGTEAFF	TGTGCCAGCAGTCGACAGGGCGGCACTGAAGCTTTCTTT
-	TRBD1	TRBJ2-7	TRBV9	CASSQGQGYEQYF	TGTGCCAGCAGCCAGGGACAGGGCTACGAGCAGTACTTC
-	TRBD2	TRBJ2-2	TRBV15	CATSRGLAGNTGELFF	TGTGCCACCAGCAGAGGCCTAGCGGGAAACACCGGGGAGCTGTTTTTT
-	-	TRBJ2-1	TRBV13	CASSLEGQHNEQFF	TGTGCCAGCAGCTTAGAAGGACAGCACAATGAGCAGTTCTTC
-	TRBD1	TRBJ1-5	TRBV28	CASDRGGPGSQPQHF	TGTGCCAGCGACAGGGGAGGGCCGGGGTCTCAGCCCCAGCATTTT
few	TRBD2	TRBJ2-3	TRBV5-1	CASSRSSGRASTDTQYF	TGCGCCAGCTCACGGTCAAGCGGGAGGGCCAGTACAGATACGCAGTATTTT
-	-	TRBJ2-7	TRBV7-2	CASSLGPEEGEQYF	TGTGCCAGCAGCTTAGGGCCGGAAGAGGGCGAGCAGTACTTC
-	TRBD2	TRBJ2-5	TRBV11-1	CASSWDSGKVQETQYF	TGTGCCAGCAGCTGGGATAGCGGGAAGGTCCAAGAGACCCAGTACTTC
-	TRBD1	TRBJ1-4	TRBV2	CASSKGASNEKLFF	TGTGCCAGCAGTAAGGGGGCATCTAATGAAAAACTGTTTTTT
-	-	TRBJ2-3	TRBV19	CASSGRGADTDTQYF	TGTGCCAGTAGTGGCAGGGGCGCTGACACAGATACGCAGTATTTT
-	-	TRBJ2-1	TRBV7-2	CASSLAQGGIKNEQFF	TGTGCCAGCAGCTTAGCGCAGGGCGGCATTAAAAATGAGCAGTTCTTC
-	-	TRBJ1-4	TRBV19	CASRLLMAPNEKLFF	TGTGCCAGTAGGCTGCTTATGGCACCTAATGAAAAACTGTTTTTT
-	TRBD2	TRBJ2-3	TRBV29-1	CSVVLPSGLYTDTQYF	TGCAGCGTTGTTCTTCCTAGCGGGCTTTACACAGATACGCAGTATTTT
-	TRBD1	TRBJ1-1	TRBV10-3	CAISPGQGAPDGTEAFF	TGTGCCATCAGCCCTGGACAGGGGGCGCCTGACGGCACTGAAGCTTTCTTT
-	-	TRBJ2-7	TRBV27	CASSGDTHEQYF	TGTGCCAGCAGTGGGGACACACACGAGCAGTACTTC
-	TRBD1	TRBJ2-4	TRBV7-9	CASSLGQGVTKNIQYF	TGTGCCAGCAGCTTAGGGCAGGGGGTAACCAAAAACATTCAGTACTTC
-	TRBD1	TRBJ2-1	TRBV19	CASSPWDSDNEQFF	TGTGCCAGTAGTCCTTGGGACAGCGACAATGAGCAGTTCTTC
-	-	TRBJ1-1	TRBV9	CASSVGAGWRTEAFF	TGTGCCAGCAGCGTAGGGGCAGGGTGGCGTACTGAAGCTTTCTTT
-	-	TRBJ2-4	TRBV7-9	CASSPSTTGPGDKNIQYF	TGTGCCAGCAGCCCCTCTACGACTGGTCCCGGAGACAAAAACATTCAGTACTTC
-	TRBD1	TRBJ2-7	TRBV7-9	CASSFLTGVPHF	TGTGCCAGCAGCTTCTTGACAGGGGTCCCCCACTTC
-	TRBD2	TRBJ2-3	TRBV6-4	CASSEVPAGGDEDTQYF	TGTGCCAGCAGTGAGGTGCCGGCGGGAGGAGATGAAGATACGCAGTATTTT
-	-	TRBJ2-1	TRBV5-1	CASSSTMTSYNEQFF	TGCGCCAGCAGCTCGACTATGACCTCCTACAATGAGCAGTTCTTC
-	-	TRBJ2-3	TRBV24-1	CATSDSGTDTQYF	TGTGCCACCAGTGACTCAGGGACAGATACGCAGTATTTT
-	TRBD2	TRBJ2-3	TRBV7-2	CASSPGLAGFTDTQYF	TGTGCCAGCAGCCCGGGACTAGCGGGGTTCACAGATACGCAGTATTTT
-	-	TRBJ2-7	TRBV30	CAWRARGNSEQYF	TGTGCCTGGAGAGCCAGGGGCAATTCCGAGCAGTACTTC
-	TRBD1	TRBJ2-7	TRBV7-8	CASSSPGTGSSYEQYF	TGTGCCAGCAGCTCGCCCGGGACAGGGAGCTCCTACGAGCAGTACTTC
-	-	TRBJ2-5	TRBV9	CASSVDREETQYF	TGTGCCAGCAGCGTAGACAGGGAGGAGACCCAGTACTTC
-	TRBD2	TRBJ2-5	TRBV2	CASKDRGLAIGETQYF	TGTGCCAGCAAGGACCGGGGACTAGCTATTGGAGAGACCCAGTACTTC
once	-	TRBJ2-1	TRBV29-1	CSVDEGRVNSQGNEQFF	TGCAGCGTTGATGAGGGCAGGGTAAATTCTCAGGGGAATGAGCAGTTCTTC
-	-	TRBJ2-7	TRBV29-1	CSVEDQGLEQYF	TGCAGCGTTGAAGATCAGGGGCTCGAGCAGTACTTC
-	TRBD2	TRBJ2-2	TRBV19	CASSKKIGSGNGYTGELFF	TGTGCCAGTTCAAAAAAAATAGGTAGCGGGAATGGGTACACCGGGGAGCTGTTTTTT
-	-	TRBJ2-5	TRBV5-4	CASSLQNQETQYF	TGTGCCAGCAGCTTACAGAATCAAGAGACCCAGTACTTC
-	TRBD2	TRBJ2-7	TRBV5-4	CASSSTSGASYEQYF	TGTGCCAGCAGCTCGACTAGCGGGGCCTCCTACGAGCAGTACTTC
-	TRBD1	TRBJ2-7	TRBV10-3	CAISGQGTNEQYF	TGTGCCATCAGTGGACAGGGTACCAACGAGCAGTACTTC
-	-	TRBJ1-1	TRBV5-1	CASSLVPGNNEAFF	TGCGCCAGCAGCTTGGTTCCAGGTAACAATGAAGCTTTCTTT